This T cell receptor (beta chain) stems from a study of cytomegalovirus exposure and HLA in healthy donors. Primers included in the PCR were 60 Vbeta and 13 Jbeta primers. Produced via immunoSEQ multiplex PCR; TCRdb's table is partial and in-frame only. The data show about 130,000 clones, roughly four fifths seen once. The CDR3 length is 12 residues. CDR1 is MDHEN, CDR2 SYDVKM, per germline. Trimming removed 5 bases at V and 10 bases at J, with 11 bases between. The sample consisted of PBMCs. V is TRBV28 and J is TRBJ1-4; D is perhaps TRBD1 (6 bases). The receptor comes from a man in his fifties or sixties in good health and CMV-seronegative. The CDR3, as DNA: TGTGCCAGCAGTCCCGAAGGGGGAAAACTGTTTTTT. It specifies CASSPEGGKLFF.